This entry is about one TCR beta chain. The data originate from a study of cytomegalovirus exposure and HLA in healthy donors. Study in general: Counted in an early data release were about 85 million unique TCRs from HLA-typed donors.

V was clipped by 2 bases and J by 6 bases; unmatched bases: 7. CDR1 is SGHTS and CDR2 is YDEGEE in the germline V gene. The CDR3 spans 15 residues. PCR used 60 Vbeta primers and 13 Jbeta primers. This table comes from immunoSEQ multiplex PCR, and its TCRdb copy is limited to in-frame clones, with some not included. The sample holds around 190,000 clones, around 83% seen once. The genes are TRBV5-8 and TRBJ1-4; TRBD1 matches at 7 bases. Sequenced: PBMCs. This TCR was recovered from a man aged 35 to 55 in good health and CMV-seropositive. Here the CDR3 reads CASSFESRGDEKLFF. CDR3 nucleotide sequence: TGTGCCAGCAGCTTCGAGTCCAGGGGGGATGAAAAACTGTTTTTT.